The clone carrying this T cell receptor (beta chain) appeared a few times. Its antigen is still unknown. This entry comes from a study of CD4 T cells in relation to SARS-CoV-2 and coronaviruses. Background on the study: The HLA restriction of the shared crossreactive spike epitopes was mapped.

Study-wide points: Samples before the pandemic and after infection were not matched within any donor.

The unexposed donors gave CD4+ T cells in 2011-2018, prior to COVID-19. Isolation of CD4+ T cells took place after less than 13 days in culture. Assay: immunoSEQ multiplex PCR; the TCRdb copy retains only in-frame clones and omits some. The repertoire includes approximately 20,000 clones, more than 65% of them detected once, and under 25% sits in the top ten. Trimming left V 1 base short and J 0 bases short, with 5 bases between. The CDR3 runs 14 residues. CDR1 and CDR2 from the germline V gene are SEHNR and FQNEAQ (reference sequence). This TCR came from a human donor in good health. Sample: CD4+ T cells from PBMCs, cultured in vitro. V usage is TRBV7-9 and J usage is TRBJ2-3, with D unclear. The CDR3 here is CASSLGSSTDTQYF. The CDR3 DNA sequence: TGTGCCAGCAGCTTAGGGTCAAGCACAGATACGCAGTATTTT.